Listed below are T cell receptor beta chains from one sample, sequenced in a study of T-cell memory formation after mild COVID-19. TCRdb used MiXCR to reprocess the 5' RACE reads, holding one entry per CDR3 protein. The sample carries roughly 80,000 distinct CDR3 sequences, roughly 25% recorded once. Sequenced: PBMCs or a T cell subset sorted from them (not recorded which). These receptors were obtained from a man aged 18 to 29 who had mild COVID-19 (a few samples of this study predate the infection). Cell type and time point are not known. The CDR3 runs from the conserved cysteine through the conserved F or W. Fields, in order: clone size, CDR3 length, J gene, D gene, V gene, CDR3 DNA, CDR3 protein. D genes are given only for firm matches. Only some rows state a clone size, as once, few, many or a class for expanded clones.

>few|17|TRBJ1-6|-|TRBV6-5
TGTGCCAGCAGTTACTCTGGGGCCGGCTCCTATAATTCACCCCTCCACTTT
CASSYSGAGSYNSPLHF
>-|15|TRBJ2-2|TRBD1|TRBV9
TGTGCCAGCAGCGATGGACAGGGGGTAACCGGGGAGCTGTTTTTT
CASSDGQGVTGELFF
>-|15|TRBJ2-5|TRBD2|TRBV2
TGTGCCAGCAGGGGCGGACTAGCGGGGGGCGAGACCCAGTACTTC
CASRGGLAGGETQYF
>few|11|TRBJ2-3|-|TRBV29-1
TGCAGCGTAGATAGGGGAAATACGCAGTATTTT
CSVDRGNTQYF
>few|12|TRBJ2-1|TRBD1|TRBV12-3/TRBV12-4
TGTGCCAGCAGTTTGGGGGACAGAAGGCAGTTCTTC
CASSLGDRRQFF
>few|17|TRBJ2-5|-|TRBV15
TGTGCCACCAGCGCAGATGCAACTCTAGGGAAGAAGGAGACCCAGTACTTC
CATSADATLGKKETQYF
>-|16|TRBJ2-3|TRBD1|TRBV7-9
TGTGCCTCACCCCACCTGGAGACAGGGCCCACAGATACGCAGTATTTT
CASPHLETGPTDTQYF
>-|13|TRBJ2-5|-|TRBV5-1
TGCGCCAGCAGCTCCCCCCTCCAAGAGACCCAGTACTTC
CASSSPLQETQYF
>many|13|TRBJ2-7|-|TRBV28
TGTGCCGCTTGGAGGGACGGCTCCTACGAGCAGTACTTC
CAAWRDGSYEQYF
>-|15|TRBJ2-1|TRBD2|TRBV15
TGTGCCACCAGCGGCGAAGCGGGGGGTTACAATGAGCAGTTCTTC
CATSGEAGGYNEQFF
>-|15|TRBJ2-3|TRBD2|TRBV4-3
TGCGCCAGCAGCCAAGATTATGGGGGGGTGGATACGCAGTATTTT
CASSQDYGGVDTQYF
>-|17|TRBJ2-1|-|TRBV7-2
TGTGCCAGCAGCCTGGTTGGACCCTTGAGCTCCTACAATGAGCAGTTCTTC
CASSLVGPLSSYNEQFF
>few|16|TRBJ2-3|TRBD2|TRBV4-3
TGCGCCAGCAGCTACCGACTAGCGGGGGGTCTTGGTACGCAGTATTTT
CASSYRLAGGLGTQYF
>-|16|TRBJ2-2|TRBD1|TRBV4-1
TGCGCCAGCAGCCAATACGGGACAGGGGACACCGGGGAGCTGTTTTTT
CASSQYGTGDTGELFF
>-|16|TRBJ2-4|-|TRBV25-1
TGTGCCAGCAGTGAGGGGGGACCCATAGCCAAAAACATTCAGTACTTC
CASSEGGPIAKNIQYF
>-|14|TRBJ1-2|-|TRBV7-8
TGTGCCAGCAGCCAAGCCCCAGGCTCTGGTGGCTACACCTTC
CASSQAPGSGGYTF
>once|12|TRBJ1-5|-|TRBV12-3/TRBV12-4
TGTGCCAGTCGCAACTACAATCAGCCCCAGCATTTT
CASRNYNQPQHF
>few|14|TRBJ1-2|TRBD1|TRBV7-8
TGTGCCAGCAGCTTGCGGGGGACAGACTATGGCTACACCTTC
CASSLRGTDYGYTF
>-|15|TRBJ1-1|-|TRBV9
TGTGCCAGCAGCGTGAGCAGTCTCCTCCACACTGAAGCTTTCTTT
CASSVSSLLHTEAFF
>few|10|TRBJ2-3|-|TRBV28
TGTGCCAGCAGATCTACCATCGCGTATTTT
CASRSTIAYF
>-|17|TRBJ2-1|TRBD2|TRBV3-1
TGTGCCAGCAGCCCAGGCCCTCTAGCGGGGGTCGGCAATGAGCAGTTCTTC
CASSPGPLAGVGNEQFF
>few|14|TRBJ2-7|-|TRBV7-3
TGTGCCCTTAACCCGGCTACCATCTCCTACGAGCAGTACTTC
CALNPATISYEQYF
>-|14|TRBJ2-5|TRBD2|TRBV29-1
TGCAGCGTTGTACTAGCGGGGGGCCTAGAGACCCAGTACTTC
CSVVLAGGLETQYF
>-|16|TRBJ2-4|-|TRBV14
TGTGCCAGCAGCCAATTCCAGGGGGAGGGCAAAAACATTCAGTACTTC
CASSQFQGEGKNIQYF
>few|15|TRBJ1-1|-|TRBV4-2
TGTGCCAGCAGCCAACGACAGAATTGGAACACTGAAGCTTTCTTT
CASSQRQNWNTEAFF
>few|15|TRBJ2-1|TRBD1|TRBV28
TGTGCCAGCAGTGTCTCGGACAGGGAGTGGGATGAGCAGTTCTTC
CASSVSDREWDEQFF
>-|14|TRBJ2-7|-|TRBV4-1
TGCGCCAGCAGCGAAGGGCGCCGCTCCTACGAGCAGTACTTC
CASSEGRRSYEQYF
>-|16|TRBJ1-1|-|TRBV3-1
TGTGCCAGCAGCCCGTTTTCGTACAGTACGAACACTGAAGCTTTCTTT
CASSPFSYSTNTEAFF
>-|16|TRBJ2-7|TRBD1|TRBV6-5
TGTGCCAGCAGTTACTCGATAGCCGGACAGGGCTACGAGCAGTACTTC
CASSYSIAGQGYEQYF
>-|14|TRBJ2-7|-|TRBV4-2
TGTGCCAGCAGCCAATACAGGGAAACCGACGAGCAGTACTTC
CASSQYRETDEQYF
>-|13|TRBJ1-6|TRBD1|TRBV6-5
TGTGCCAGCAGTTACACAGGGGCCTCACCCCTCCACTTT
CASSYTGASPLHF
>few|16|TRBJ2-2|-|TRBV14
TGTGCCAGCAGCCAAGTGCTGGGGGCCGTCACCGGGGAGCTGTTTTTT
CASSQVLGAVTGELFF
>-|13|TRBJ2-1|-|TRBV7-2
TGTGCCAGCAGCTTGGACACTGTGCTGCCGCAGTTCTTC
CASSLDTVLPQFF
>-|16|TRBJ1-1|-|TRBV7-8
TGTGCCAGCAGCTTTCCAAAATACCGGGAGGGCACTGAAGCTTTCTTT
CASSFPKYREGTEAFF
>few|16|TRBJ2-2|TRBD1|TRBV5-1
TGCGCCAGCAGCTCGGCGTTAACAGGGGCCCCCGGGGAGCTGTTTTTT
CASSSALTGAPGELFF
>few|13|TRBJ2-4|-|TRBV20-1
TGCAGTGCTAGCGGGGAAGCCAAAAACATTCAGTACTTC
CSASGEAKNIQYF
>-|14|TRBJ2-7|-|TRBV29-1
TGCAGCGCTGGGAACGGAGCGCGGGTGACCGAGCAGTACTTC
CSAGNGARVTEQYF
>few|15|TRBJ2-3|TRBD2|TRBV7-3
TGTGCCAGCAGCCTACTAGCGGGGGGGCTAAATACGCAGTATTTT
CASSLLAGGLNTQYF
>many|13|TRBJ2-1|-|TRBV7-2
TGTGCCAGCAGCTCAATTTCCGCGAGTGAGCAGTTCTTC
CASSSISASEQFF
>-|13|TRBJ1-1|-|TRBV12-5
TGTGCTAGTGCCGGGGATCCCGCGACTGAAGCTTTCTTT
CASAGDPATEAFF
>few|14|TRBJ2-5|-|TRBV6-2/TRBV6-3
TGTGCCAGCAGTCCCGAAGGGGGTAGGGAGACCCAGTACTTC
CASSPEGGRETQYF
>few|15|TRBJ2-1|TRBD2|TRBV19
TGTGCCAGTAGTGTGTCTAGCGGGGACTACAATGAGCAGTTCTTC
CASSVSSGDYNEQFF
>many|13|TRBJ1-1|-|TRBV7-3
TGTGCCAGCAGCTTATCAGCGAACACTGAAGCTTTCTTT
CASSLSANTEAFF
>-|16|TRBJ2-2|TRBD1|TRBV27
TGTGCCAGCAGTTTAATGGATACAGGGGTCACCGGGGAGCTGTTTTTT
CASSLMDTGVTGELFF
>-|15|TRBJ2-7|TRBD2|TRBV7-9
TGTGCCAGCAGCTTAGTGTTAGCGGGGGTATACGAGCAGTACTTC
CASSLVLAGVYEQYF
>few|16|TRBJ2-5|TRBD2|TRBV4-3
TGCGCCAGCAGCCCAACCTATAGCGGGGGAGGAGAGACCCAGTACTTC
CASSPTYSGGGETQYF
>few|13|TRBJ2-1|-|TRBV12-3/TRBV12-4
TGTGCCAGCAGAACCGGGACCAACAATGAGCAGTTCTTC
CASRTGTNNEQFF
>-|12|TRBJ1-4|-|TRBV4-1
TGCGCCAGCAGCCGCACGGGTGGAAAACTGTTTTTT
CASSRTGGKLFF
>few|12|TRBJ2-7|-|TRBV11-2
TGTGCCAGCAGCTTGGTAAGAGACGAGCAGTACTTC
CASSLVRDEQYF
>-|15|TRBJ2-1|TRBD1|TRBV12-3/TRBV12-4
TGTGCCAGCAGTCCCGGACAGGGGGCTATCGATGAGCAGTTCTTC
CASSPGQGAIDEQFF
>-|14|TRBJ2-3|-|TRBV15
TGTGCCACCAGCGGCCCCTCTAGCACAGATACGCAGTATTTT
CATSGPSSTDTQYF
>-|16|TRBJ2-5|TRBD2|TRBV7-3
TGTGCCAGCAGCTTGATAGGGGGACTAGCGGAAGAGACCCAGTACTTC
CASSLIGGLAEETQYF
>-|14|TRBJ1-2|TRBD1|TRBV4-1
TGCGCCAGCAGCCAAGGCGACAGGGGCAATGGCTACACCTTC
CASSQGDRGNGYTF